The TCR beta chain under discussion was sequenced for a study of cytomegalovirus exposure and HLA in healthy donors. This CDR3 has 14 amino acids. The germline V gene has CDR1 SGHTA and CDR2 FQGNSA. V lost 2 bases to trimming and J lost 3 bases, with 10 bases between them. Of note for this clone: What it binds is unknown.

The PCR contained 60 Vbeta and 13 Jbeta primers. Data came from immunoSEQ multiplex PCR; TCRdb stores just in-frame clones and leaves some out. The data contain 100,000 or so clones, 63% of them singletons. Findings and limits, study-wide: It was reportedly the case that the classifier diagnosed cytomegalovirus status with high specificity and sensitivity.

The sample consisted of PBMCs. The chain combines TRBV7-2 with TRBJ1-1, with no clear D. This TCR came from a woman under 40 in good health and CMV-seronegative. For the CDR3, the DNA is TGTGCCAGCAGCTTAAGAGGGTTGTACACTGAAGCTTTCTTT. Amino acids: CASSLRGLYTEAFF.